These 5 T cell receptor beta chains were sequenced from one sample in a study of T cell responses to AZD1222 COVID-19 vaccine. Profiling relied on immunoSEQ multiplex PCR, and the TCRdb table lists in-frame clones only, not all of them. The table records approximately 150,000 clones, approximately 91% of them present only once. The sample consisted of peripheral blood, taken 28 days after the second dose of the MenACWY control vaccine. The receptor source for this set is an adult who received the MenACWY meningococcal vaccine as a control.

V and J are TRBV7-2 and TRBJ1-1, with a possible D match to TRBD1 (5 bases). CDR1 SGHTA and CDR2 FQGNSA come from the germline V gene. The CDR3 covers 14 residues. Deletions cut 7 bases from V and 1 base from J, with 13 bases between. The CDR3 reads CASNYPGRNTEAFF. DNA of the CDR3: TGTGCCAGCAACTATCCAGGGAGGAACACTGAAGCTTTCTTT.

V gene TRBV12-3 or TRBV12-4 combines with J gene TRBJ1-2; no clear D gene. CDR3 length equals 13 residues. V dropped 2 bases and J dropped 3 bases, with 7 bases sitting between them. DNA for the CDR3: TGTGCCAGCAGTTTAAAGGCGCACTATGGCTACACCTTC. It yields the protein CASSLKAHYGYTF.

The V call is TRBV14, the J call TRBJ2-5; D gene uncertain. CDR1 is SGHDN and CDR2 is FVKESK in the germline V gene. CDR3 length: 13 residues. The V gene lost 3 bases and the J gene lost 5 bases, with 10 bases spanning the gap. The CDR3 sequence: CASSHNQRETQYF. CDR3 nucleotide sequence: TGTGCCAGCAGCCACAACCAAAGGGAGACCCAGTACTTC. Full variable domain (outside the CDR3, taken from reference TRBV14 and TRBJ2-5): EAGVTQFPSHSVIEKGQTVTLRCDPISGHDNLYWYRRVMGKEIKFLLHFVKESKQDESGMPNNRFLAERTGGTYSTLKVQPAELEDSGVYFCASSHNQRETQYFGPGTRLLVL.

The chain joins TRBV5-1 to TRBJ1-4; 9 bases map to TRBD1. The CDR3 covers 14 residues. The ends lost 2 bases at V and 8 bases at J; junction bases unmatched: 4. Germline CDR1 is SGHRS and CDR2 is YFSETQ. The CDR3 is CASSFDGTGEKLFF. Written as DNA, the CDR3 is TGCGCCAGCAGCTTTGACGGGACAGGGGAAAAACTGTTTTTT.

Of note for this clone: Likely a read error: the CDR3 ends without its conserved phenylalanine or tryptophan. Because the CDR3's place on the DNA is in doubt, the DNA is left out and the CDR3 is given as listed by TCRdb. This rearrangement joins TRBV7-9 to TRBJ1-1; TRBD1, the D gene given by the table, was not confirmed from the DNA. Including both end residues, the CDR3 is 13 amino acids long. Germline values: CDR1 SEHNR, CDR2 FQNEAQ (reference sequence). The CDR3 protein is CASSPGAGGMVFS.